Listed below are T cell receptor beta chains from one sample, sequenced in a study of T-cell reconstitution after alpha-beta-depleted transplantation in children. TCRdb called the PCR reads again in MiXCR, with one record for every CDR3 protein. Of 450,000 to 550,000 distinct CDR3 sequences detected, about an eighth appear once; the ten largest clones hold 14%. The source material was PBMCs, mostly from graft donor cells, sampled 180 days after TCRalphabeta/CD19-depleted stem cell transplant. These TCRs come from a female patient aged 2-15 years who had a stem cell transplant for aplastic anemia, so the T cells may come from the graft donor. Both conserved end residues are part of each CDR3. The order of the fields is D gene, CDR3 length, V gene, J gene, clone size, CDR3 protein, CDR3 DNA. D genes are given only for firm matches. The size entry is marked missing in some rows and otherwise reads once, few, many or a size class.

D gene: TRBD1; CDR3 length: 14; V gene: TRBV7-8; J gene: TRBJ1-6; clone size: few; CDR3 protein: CASSITGVYSPLHF; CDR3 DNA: TGTGCCAGCAGCATTACAGGGGTGTATTCACCCCTCCACTTT
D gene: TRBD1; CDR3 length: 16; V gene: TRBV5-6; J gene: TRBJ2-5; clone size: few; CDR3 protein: CASRNRDSLPQETQYF; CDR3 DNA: TGTGCCAGCAGGAACCGGGACAGTCTTCCCCAAGAGACCCAGTACTTC
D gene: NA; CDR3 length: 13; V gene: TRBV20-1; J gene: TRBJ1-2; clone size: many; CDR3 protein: CSARRNLNYGYTF; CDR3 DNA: TGCAGTGCTAGAAGGAACTTAAACTATGGCTACACCTTC
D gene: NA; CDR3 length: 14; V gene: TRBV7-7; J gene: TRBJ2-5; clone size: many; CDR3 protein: CASSLAESQETQYF; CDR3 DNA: TGTGCCAGCAGCTTAGCGGAATCTCAAGAGACCCAGTACTTC
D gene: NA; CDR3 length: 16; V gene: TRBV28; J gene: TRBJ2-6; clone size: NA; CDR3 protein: CASSKFGTPKANVLTF; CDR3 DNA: TGTGCCAGCAGTAAATTCGGGACCCCAAAGGCCAACGTCCTGACTTTC
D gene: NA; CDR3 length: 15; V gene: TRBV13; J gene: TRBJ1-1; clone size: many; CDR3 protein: CASSLGRGRGAEAFF; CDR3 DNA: TGTGCCAGCAGCTTAGGCAGGGGCAGAGGGGCTGAAGCTTTCTTT
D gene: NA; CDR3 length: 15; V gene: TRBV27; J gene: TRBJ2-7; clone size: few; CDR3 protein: CASSLRVGPLHEQYF; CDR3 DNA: TGTGCCAGCAGTTTACGCGTGGGCCCGTTGCACGAGCAGTACTTC
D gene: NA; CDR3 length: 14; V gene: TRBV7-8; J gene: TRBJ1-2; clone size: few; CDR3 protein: CASSPRGGNYGYTF; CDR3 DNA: TGTGCCAGCAGCCCCCGGGGTGGGAACTATGGCTACACCTTC
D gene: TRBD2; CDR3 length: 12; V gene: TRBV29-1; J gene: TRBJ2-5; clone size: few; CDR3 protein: CSVEDRSSGRLF; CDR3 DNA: TGCAGCGTTGAAGATAGGTCTAGCGGGAGGCTCTTC
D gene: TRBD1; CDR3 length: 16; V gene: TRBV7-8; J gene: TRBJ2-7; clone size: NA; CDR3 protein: CASSFTRTGKTYEQYF; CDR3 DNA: TGTGCCAGCAGCTTCACGAGGACAGGGAAGACCTACGAGCAGTACTTC
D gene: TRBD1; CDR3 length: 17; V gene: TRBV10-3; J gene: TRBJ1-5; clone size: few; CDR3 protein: CAISDFSGTGGGQPQHF; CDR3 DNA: TGTGCCATCAGTGATTTCTCCGGGACAGGAGGCGGACAGCCCCAGCATTTT
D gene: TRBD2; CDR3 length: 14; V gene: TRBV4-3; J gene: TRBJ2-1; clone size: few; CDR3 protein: CASALAGSYNEQFF; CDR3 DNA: TGCGCCAGTGCACTAGCGGGGTCGTACAATGAGCAGTTCTTC
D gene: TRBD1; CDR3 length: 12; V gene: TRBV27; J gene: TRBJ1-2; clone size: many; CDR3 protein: CASSDRVRGYTF; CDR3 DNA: TGTGCCAGCAGTGACAGGGTTCGTGGCTACACCTTC
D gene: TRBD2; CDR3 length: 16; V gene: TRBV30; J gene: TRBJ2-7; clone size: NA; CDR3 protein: CAWSPPGLAGIYEQYF; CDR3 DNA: TGTGCCTGGAGTCCTCCTGGGCTAGCGGGAATCTACGAGCAGTACTTC
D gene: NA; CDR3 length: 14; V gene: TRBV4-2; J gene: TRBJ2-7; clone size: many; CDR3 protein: CASSQSGTSYEQYF; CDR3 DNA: TGTGCCAGCAGCCAATCCGGGACCTCCTACGAGCAGTACTTC
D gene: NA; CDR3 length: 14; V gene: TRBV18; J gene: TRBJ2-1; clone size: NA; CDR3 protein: CASSPGPQLSKQFF; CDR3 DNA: TGTGCCAGCTCACCCGGGCCCCAGTTGTCTAAGCAGTTCTTC
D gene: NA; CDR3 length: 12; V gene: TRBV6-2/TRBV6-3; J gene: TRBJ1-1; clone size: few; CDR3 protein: CASRDSTTEAFF; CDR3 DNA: TGTGCCAGCAGGGATTCTACAACTGAAGCTTTCTTT
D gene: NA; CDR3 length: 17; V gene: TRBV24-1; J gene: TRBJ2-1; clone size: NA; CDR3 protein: CATSDSLRQSSYNEQFF; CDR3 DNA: TGTGCCACCAGTGACTCCCTTAGACAGAGCTCCTACAATGAGCAGTTCTTC
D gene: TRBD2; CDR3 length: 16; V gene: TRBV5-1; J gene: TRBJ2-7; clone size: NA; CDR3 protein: CASSSEGLATTYEQYF; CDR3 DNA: TGCGCCAGCAGCTCGGAGGGACTAGCTACAACCTACGAGCAGTACTTC
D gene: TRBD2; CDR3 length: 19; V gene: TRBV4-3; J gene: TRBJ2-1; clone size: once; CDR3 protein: CASSQDWSSGRALADDQFF; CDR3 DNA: TGCGCCAGCAGCCAAGATTGGTCCAGCGGGAGGGCCCTAGCCGATGACCAGTTCTTC
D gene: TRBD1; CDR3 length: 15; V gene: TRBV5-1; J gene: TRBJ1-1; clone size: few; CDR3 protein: CASSLQGPSNTEAFF; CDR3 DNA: TGCGCCAGCAGCCTACAGGGGCCTTCGAACACTGAAGCTTTCTTT
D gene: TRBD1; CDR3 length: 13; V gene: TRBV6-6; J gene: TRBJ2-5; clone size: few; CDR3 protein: CASYRYRGETQYF; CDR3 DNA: TGTGCCAGCTACCGATACAGGGGAGAGACCCAGTACTTC
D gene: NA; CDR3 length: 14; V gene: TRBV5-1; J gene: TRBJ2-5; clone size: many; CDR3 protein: CASSLSGYQETQYF; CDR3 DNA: TGCGCCAGCAGCTTGTCGGGGTACCAAGAGACCCAGTACTTC
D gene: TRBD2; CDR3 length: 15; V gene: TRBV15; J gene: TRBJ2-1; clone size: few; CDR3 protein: CATSASGGAYNEQFF; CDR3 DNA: TGTGCCACCAGCGCTAGCGGGGGGGCCTACAATGAGCAGTTCTTC
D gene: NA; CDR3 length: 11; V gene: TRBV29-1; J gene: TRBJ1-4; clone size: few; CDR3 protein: CSVAENEKLFF; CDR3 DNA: TGCAGCGTGGCCGAGAATGAAAAACTGTTTTTT
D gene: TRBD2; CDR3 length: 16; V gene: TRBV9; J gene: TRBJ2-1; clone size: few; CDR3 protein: CASSGGTSGSYNEQFF; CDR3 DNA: TGTGCCAGCAGCGGTGGGACTAGCGGCTCCTACAATGAGCAGTTCTTC
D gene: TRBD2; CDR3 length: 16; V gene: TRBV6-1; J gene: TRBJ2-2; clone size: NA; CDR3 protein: CASRGGTSGYTGELFF; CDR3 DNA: TGTGCCAGCAGAGGGGGGACTAGCGGTTACACCGGGGAGCTGTTTTTT
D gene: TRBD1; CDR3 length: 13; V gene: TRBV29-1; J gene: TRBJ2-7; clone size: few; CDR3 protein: CSGGDTGGTEQYF; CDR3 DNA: TGCAGCGGGGGCGATACAGGGGGGACCGAGCAGTACTTC
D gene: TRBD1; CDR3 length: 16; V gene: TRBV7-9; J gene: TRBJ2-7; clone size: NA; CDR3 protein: CASSFLGQGNIYEQYF; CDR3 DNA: TGTGCCAGCAGCTTCTTGGGACAGGGGAATATCTACGAGCAGTACTTC